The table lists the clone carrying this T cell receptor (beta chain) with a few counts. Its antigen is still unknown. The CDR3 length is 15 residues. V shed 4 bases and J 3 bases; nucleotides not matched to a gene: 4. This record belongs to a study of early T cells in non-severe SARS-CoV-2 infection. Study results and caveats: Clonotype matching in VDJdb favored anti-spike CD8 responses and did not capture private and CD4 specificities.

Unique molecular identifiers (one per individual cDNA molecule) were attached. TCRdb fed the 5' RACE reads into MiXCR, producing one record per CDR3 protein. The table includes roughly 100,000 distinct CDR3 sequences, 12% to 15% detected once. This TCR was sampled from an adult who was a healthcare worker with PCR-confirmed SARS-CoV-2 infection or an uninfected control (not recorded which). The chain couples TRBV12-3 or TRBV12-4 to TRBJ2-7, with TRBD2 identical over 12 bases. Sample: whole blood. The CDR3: CASSSGLAGYYEQYF. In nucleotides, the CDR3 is TGTGCCAGCAGTTCGGGACTAGCGGGCTACTACGAGCAGTACTTC.